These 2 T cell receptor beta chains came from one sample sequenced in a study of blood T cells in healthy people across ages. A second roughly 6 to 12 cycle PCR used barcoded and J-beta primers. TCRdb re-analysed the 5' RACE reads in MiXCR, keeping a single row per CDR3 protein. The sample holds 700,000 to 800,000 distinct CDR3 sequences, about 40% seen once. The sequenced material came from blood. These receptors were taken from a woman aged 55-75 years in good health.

In nucleotides, the CDR3 is TGTGCCAGCAGGCGTAAGCTTACTGGCTTGATTAACACCGGGGAGCTGTTTTTT. This codes for CASRRKLTGLINTGELFF. The chain uses TRBV6-2 or TRBV6-3 and TRBJ2-2, with no clear D. V was trimmed by 6 bases and J by 2 bases, leaving 22 bases between them. Germline V gene data show CDR1 as MNHEY and CDR2 as SVGEGT. The length of the CDR3 is 18 residues.

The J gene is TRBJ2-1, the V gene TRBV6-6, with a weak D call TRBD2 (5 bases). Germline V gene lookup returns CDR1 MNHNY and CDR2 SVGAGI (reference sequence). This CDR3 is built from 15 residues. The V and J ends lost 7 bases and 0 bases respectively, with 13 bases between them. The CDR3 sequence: CASTPAESSYNEQFF. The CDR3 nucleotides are TGTGCCAGCACCCCAGCGGAGAGCTCCTACAATGAGCAGTTCTTC.